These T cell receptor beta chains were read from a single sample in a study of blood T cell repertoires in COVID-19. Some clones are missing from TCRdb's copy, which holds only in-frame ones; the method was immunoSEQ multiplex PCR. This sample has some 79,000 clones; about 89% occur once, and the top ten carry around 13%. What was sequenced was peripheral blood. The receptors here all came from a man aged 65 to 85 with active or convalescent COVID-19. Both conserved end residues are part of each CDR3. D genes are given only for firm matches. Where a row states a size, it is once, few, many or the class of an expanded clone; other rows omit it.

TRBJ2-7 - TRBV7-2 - CASSLAGPSSYEQYF TGTGCCAGCAGCTTAGCGGGGCCAAGCTCCTACGAGCAGTACTTC
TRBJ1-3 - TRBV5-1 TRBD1 CASSNSGTAGNTIYF TGCGCCAGCAGCAACTCCGGGACAGCTGGAAACACCATATATTTT
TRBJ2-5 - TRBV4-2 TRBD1 CASSQGSRGTEETQYF TGTGCCAGCAGCCAGGGGTCTAGGGGGACAGAAGAGACCCAGTACTTC
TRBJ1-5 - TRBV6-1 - CASSAGWDIGNQPQHF TGTGCCAGCAGTGCAGGGTGGGACATCGGTAATCAGCCCCAGCATTTT
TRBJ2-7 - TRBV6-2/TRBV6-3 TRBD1 CASSFPGQGAGEQYF TGTGCCAGCAGCTTCCCGGGACAGGGGGCTGGGGAGCAGTACTTC
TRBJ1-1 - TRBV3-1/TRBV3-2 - CASSQRTARGGTTEAFF TGTGCCAGCAGCCAAAGGACCGCAAGAGGGGGAACAACTGAAGCTTTCTTT
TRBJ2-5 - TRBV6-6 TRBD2 CASNRLPGLAGEETQYF TGTGCCAGCAATCGCCTTCCGGGACTAGCGGGAGAAGAGACCCAGTACTTC
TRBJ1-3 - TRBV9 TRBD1 CASSEGQGSGNTIYF TGTGCCAGCAGCGAGGGACAGGGCTCTGGAAACACCATATATTTT
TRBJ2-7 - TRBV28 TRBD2 CASSSVGTSMHEQYF TGTGCCAGCAGCTCTGTGGGGACTAGCATGCACGAGCAGTACTTC
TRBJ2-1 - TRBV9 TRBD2 CAMTSGSYNEQFF TGTGCCATGACTAGCGGGAGCTACAATGAGCAGTTCTTC
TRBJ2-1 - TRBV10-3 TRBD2 CAISREPAGEVRNEQFF TGTGCCATCAGTAGGGAACCAGCGGGAGAAGTTAGGAATGAGCAGTTCTTC
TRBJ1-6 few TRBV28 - CASTGENSPLHF TGTGCCAGCACAGGGGAAAATTCACCCCTCCACTTT
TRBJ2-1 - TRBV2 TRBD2 CASRSAGTSVYNEQFF TGTGCCAGCAGATCAGCCGGGACTAGCGTCTACAATGAGCAGTTCTTC
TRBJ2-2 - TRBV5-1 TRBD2 CASSFRAGVTGELFF TGCGCCAGCAGCTTTAGAGCGGGAGTTACCGGGGAGCTGTTTTTT
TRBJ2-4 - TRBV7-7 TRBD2 CASSLADQREESKNIQYF TGTGCTAGCAGCTTAGCGGATCAACGGGAGGAATCCAAAAACATTCAGTACTTC
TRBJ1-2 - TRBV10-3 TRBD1 CAISESGQGFYGYTF TGTGCCATCAGTGAGTCGGGACAGGGGTTCTATGGCTACACCTTC
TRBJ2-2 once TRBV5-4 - CASSLAYSNTGELFF TGTGCCAGCAGCTTGGCCTACTCGAACACCGGGGAGCTGTTTTTT
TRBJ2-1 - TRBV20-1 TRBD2 CSAASGNEQFF TGCAGTGCGGCTAGCGGGAATGAGCAGTTCTTC
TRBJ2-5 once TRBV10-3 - CAISETRGTQYF TGTGCCATCAGTGAAACCAGGGGGACCCAGTACTTC
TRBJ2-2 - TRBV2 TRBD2 CASSAQREGQGELFF TGTGCCAGCAGTGCCCAGCGGGAGGGCCAAGGGGAGCTGTTTTTT
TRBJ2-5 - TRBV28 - CASSSTGGETQYF TGTGCCAGCAGTTCGACAGGAGGAGAGACCCAGTACTTC
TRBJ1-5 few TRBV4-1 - CASSQEASNNQPQHF TGCGCCAGCAGCCAAGAAGCCTCAAACAATCAGCCCCAGCATTTT
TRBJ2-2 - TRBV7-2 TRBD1 CASSFDRGYTGELFF TGTGCCAGCAGCTTCGACAGGGGATACACCGGGGAGCTGTTTTTT
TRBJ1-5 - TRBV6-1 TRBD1 CASSGGQGINNQPQHF TGTGCCAGCAGTGGGGGACAGGGGATAAACAATCAGCCCCAGCATTTT
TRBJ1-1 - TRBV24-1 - CATTTGGSGKAFF TGTGCCACAACCACGGGGGGCTCTGGGAAAGCTTTCTTT
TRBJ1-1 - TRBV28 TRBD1 CASSLLGQGTEAFF TGTGCCAGCAGTTTACTGGGACAGGGGACTGAAGCTTTCTTT
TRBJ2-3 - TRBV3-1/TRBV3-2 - CASSQRELGTDTQYF TGTGCCAGCAGCCAACGGGAGTTGGGCACAGATACGCAGTATTTT
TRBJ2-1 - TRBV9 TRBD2 CASSVGLAEAYNEQFF TGTGCCAGCAGCGTAGGACTAGCCGAAGCTTACAATGAGCAGTTCTTC
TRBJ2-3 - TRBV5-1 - CASRGQSTDTQYF TGCGCCAGCAGAGGACAGAGCACAGATACGCAGTATTTT
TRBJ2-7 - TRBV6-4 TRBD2 CASSLTGTSGKEEQYF TGTGCCAGCAGTTTGACCGGGACTAGCGGGAAAGAGGAGCAGTACTTC
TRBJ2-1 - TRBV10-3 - CAISAVGRDNEQFF TGTGCCATCAGTGCTGTCGGGCGGGACAATGAGCAGTTCTTC
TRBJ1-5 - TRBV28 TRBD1 CASSFTGQGRSNQPQHF TGTGCCAGCAGTTTTACGGGACAGGGGAGAAGCAATCAGCCCCAGCATTTT
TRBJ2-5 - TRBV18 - CASSPGEQETQYF TGTGCCAGCTCACCGGGAGAGCAAGAGACCCAGTACTTC
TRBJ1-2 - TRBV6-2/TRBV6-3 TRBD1 CASSYSRSVGQVYGYTF TGTGCCAGCAGTTACTCGCGTTCCGTAGGACAGGTGTATGGCTACACCTTC
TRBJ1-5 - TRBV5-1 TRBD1 CASSPTGGNQPQHF TGCGCCAGCAGCCCAACAGGGGGCAATCAGCCCCAGCATTTT
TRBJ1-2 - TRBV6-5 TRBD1 CASRQRDRGLYGYTF TGTGCCAGCAGGCAGAGAGACAGGGGGCTTTATGGCTACACCTTC
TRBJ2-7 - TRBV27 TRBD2 CASKWREDTYEQYF TGTGCCAGCAAATGGCGGGAGGATACCTACGAGCAGTACTTC
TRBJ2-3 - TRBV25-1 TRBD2 CASASTSGGLDTQYF TGTGCCAGCGCCTCGACTAGCGGGGGGCTAGATACGCAGTATTTT
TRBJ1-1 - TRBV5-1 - CASSLVGGAEAFF TGCGCCAGCAGCTTGGTGGGAGGGGCTGAAGCTTTCTTT
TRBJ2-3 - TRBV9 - CASSPLGLPTFTQYF TGTGCCAGCAGCCCCTTGGGACTCCCCACTTTTACGCAGTATTTT
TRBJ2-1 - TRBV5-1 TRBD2 CASSLEAGGPHYNEQFF TGCGCCAGCAGCTTGGAAGCGGGAGGGCCTCACTACAATGAGCAGTTCTTC
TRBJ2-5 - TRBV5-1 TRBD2 CASSGTSGQETQYF TGCGCCAGCAGCGGAACTAGCGGCCAAGAGACCCAGTACTTC
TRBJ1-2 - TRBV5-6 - CASSLRGAETFNYGYTF TGTGCCAGCAGCTTACGTGGGGCAGAGACTTTTAACTATGGCTACACCTTC
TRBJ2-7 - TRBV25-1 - CASIILRTGTLMEQYF TGTGCCAGCATCATACTACGAACCGGGACTTTAATGGAGCAGTACTTC
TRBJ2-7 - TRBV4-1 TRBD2 CPRSRRYDRLAGLIYEQYF TGCCCCCGCAGCCGCCGATACGACAGACTAGCGGGATTGATCTACGAGCAGTACTTC
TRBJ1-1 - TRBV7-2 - CASSPQMNTEAFF TGTGCCAGCAGTCCACAGATGAACACTGAAGCTTTCTTT
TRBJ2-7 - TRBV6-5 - CASKLRERMDEQYF TGTGCCTCCAAGCTCCGGGAGAGGATGGACGAGCAGTACTTC
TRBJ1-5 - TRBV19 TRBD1 CASSSGTGYTHQPQHF TGTGCCAGTAGTAGCGGGACAGGTTATACTCATCAGCCCCAGCATTTT
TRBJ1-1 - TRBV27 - CASSLKRTNTEAFF TGTGCCAGCAGCCTCAAGAGAACTAACACTGAAGCTTTCTTT
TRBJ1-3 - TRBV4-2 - CASSLRTVSGNTIYF TGTGCCAGCAGCCTTCGGACAGTCTCTGGAAACACCATATATTTT
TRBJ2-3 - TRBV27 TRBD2 CASRVPGTSADTQYF TGTGCCAGCAGGGTTCCCGGGACTAGCGCCGATACGCAGTATTTT
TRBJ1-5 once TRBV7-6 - CASSRAYNQPQHF TGTGCCAGCAGCCGAGCATATAATCAGCCCCAGCATTTT
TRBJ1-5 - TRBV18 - CASSPWEASGNQPQHF TGTGCCAGCTCACCATGGGAGGCCTCGGGCAATCAGCCCCAGCATTTT
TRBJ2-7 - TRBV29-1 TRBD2 CSVSAGGYYEQYF TGCAGCGTTTCAGCGGGAGGTTACTACGAGCAGTACTTC
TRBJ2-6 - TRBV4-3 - CASSQEGTWDSGANVLTF TGCGCCAGCAGCCAAGAAGGGACATGGGACTCTGGGGCCAACGTCCTGACTTTC
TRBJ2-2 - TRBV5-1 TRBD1 CASRTGTGVTGELFF TGCGCCAGCAGAACCGGGACAGGTGTGACCGGGGAGCTGTTTTTT
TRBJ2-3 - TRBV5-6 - CASSYERTDTQYF TGTGCCAGCAGCTACGAGCGCACAGATACGCAGTATTTT
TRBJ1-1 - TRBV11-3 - CASSSGTAEAFF TGTGCCAGCAGCTCCGGGACTGCCGAAGCTTTCTTT
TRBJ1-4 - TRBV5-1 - CASSLDVATNEKLFF TGCGCCAGCAGCTTGGACGTAGCGACTAATGAAAAACTGTTTTTT
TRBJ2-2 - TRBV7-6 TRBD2 CASSGRETVNTGELFF TGTGCCAGCAGCGGGCGGGAGACGGTGAACACCGGGGAGCTGTTTTTT